Presented here are 31 T cell receptor beta chains from one specimen sequenced in a study of T-cell memory formation after mild COVID-19. TCRdb re-analysed the 5' RACE reads in MiXCR, keeping a single row per CDR3 protein. This sample has almost 550,000 distinct CDR3 sequences; around 21% occur once, and the top ten carry 12%. Sequences were obtained from PBMCs or a T cell subset sorted from them (not recorded which). The receptors stem from an adult woman who had mild COVID-19 (a few samples of this study predate the infection). Cell type and time point are not known.

V and J are TRBV6-2 or TRBV6-3 and TRBJ2-3, with TRBD2 matching over 10 bases. Germline loops: CDR1 MNHEY, CDR2 SVGEGT. V was clipped by 5 bases and J by 3 bases; unmatched bases: 11. The CDR3 sequence is 17 residues long. CDR3 loop: CASSDWTSGTTTDTQYF. The CDR3 nucleotides are TGTGCCAGCAGTGACTGGACTAGCGGAACAACAACAGATACGCAGTATTTT.

Many counts were recorded for this clonotype. The chain couples TRBV12-3 or TRBV12-4 to TRBJ2-1; D not certain. This CDR3 is 12 amino acids long. V was trimmed by 6 bases and J by 6 bases, leaving 9 bases between them. CDR3 bases: TGTGCCAGCAGCCCCACATTCAATGAGCAGTTCTTC. Translation: CASSPTFNEQFF.

This chain's CDR3 is CASSGAGTFQETQYF. In DNA, the CDR3 is TGTGCCAGCAGCGGGGCCGGGACATTCCAAGAGACCCAGTACTTC. This chain uses TRBV11-2 with TRBJ2-5; tentative D call: TRBD1 (6 bases). Germline CDR1 and CDR2: SGHAT and FQNNGV. This CDR3 is built from 15 residues. Trimming removed 5 bases from V and 1 base from J, with 14 bases in between.

The chain is built from TRBV29-1 and TRBJ2-1; 8 bases fit TRBD2. Per germline, CDR1 SQVTM and CDR2 ANQGSEA. V lost 3 bases and J lost 9; bases outside the gene matches: 10. The CDR3 is made up of 14 amino acids. CDR3 nucleotides: TGCAGCGTTGACACCGGGAGGGCCGGGGGTGAGCAGTTCTTC. Translation: CSVDTGRAGGEQFF.

J is TRBJ1-2 and V is TRBV29-1; TRBD1 agrees at 8 bases. Germline assignment: CDR1 SQVTM and CDR2 ANQGSEA. Unmatched junction bases numbered 7, after V lost 5 bases and J lost 5 bases. This CDR3 is built from 13 residues. The CDR3 protein is CSVLTGTGYGYTF. In DNA, the CDR3 is TGCAGCGTTTTAACCGGGACAGGATATGGCTACACCTTC.

The V gene is TRBV7-2, the J gene TRBJ2-7; 7 bases are shared with TRBD2. CDR3 length: 15 residues. V trimming: 1 base; J trimming: 1 base; junction bases outside the gene matches: 4. Germline V gives CDR1 SGHTA, CDR2 FQGNSA. DNA of the CDR3: TGTGCCAGCAGCTTAGGAGGACTAGTATCCTACGAGCAGTACTTC. Its translation is CASSLGGLVSYEQYF.

This clonotype came up a few times. V usage is TRBV11-3 and J usage is TRBJ2-3; 7 bases map to TRBD2. The germline CDR1 and CDR2 sequences are SGHNT and YENEEA. CDR3 length: 17 residues. V was clipped by 0 bases and J by 1 base; unmatched bases: 7. The CDR3 region is CASSLDQVGGGTDTQYF. The CDR3 bases are TGTGCCAGCAGCTTAGATCAAGTGGGAGGGGGCACAGATACGCAGTATTTT.

This clonotype was counted between two and nine times. The chain uses TRBV7-9 and TRBJ2-7; D may correspond to TRBD1 or TRBD2 (6 bases each). Germline V CDR1 and CDR2: SEHNR, FQNEAQ (reference sequence). The CDR3 loop spans 13 amino acids. Deletions cut 5 bases from V and 7 bases from J, with 15 bases between. CDR3 nucleotide sequence: TGTGCCAGCAGCCCGATAGGGGGGACAGAGCAGTACTTC. Translation gives CASSPIGGTEQYF. The variable domain in full, completed from reference TRBV7-9 and TRBJ2-7, reads DTGVSQNPRHKITKRGQNVTFRCDPISEHNRLYWYRQTLGQGPEFLTYFQNEAQLEKSRLLSDRFSAERPKGSFSTLEIQRTEQGDSAMYLCASSPIGGTEQYFGPGTRLTVT.

This chain joins TRBV6-5 and TRBJ2-7; the D gene is possibly TRBD2 (6 bases). The germline gives CDR1 MNHEY, CDR2 SVGAGI. With 11 bases removed from V and 2 bases from J, the gap between germline ends came to 16 bases. The CDR3 covers 13 residues. The DNA for the CDR3 is TGTGCCGTCACAAGCGGGCACCCCTACGAGCAGTACTTC. It yields the protein CAVTSGHPYEQYF.

This clonotype was counted between two and nine times. The chain uses TRBV6-6 and TRBJ1-5; possibly TRBD1 for D (5 bases). From germline, CDR1 is MNHNY and CDR2 SVGAGI (reference sequence). The V gene lost 5 bases and the J gene lost 0 bases, with 20 bases spanning the gap. The CDR3 has 18 residues. The CDR3 loop reads CASSPTSGTDYSNQPQHF. The CDR3 DNA follows: TGTGCCAGCAGTCCGACATCCGGGACGGACTATAGCAATCAGCCCCAGCATTTT.

V usage is TRBV28 and J usage is TRBJ1-5, with D possibly matching TRBD1 (6 bases). Germline assignment: CDR1 MDHEN and CDR2 SYDVKM. This CDR3 contains 20 residues. V lost 2 bases, J lost 0 bases, and 23 bases lay in between. CDR3: CASSLLVGSGGEVSNQPQHF. CDR3 nucleotides: TGTGCCAGCAGTTTACTAGTTGGGTCCGGGGGCGAGGTTAGCAATCAGCCCCAGCATTTT.

A few counts support this clonotype. The chain links TRBV12-3 or TRBV12-4 to TRBJ2-1, with D possibly TRBD1 on 5 matching bases. V was cut by 5 bases and J by 6 bases, with 20 bases left in between. The CDR3 has 16 residues. Here the CDR3 DNA reads TGTGCCAGCAGTCCCCCCGCCGCAGGGTTAATCAATGAGCAGTTCTTC. It codes for CASSPPAAGLINEQFF.

This clonotype has a handful of counts. The V gene is TRBV12-3 or TRBV12-4, the J gene TRBJ2-7, with D maybe TRBD2 (5 bases). V lost 6 bases, J lost 2 bases, and 11 bases lay in between. The length of the CDR3 is 13 residues. This chain's CDR3 is CASSGTSAYEQYF. In DNA, the CDR3 is TGTGCCAGCAGCGGAACTAGTGCCTACGAGCAGTACTTC.

The chain recombines TRBV6-2 or TRBV6-3 with TRBJ2-7; TRBD2 aligns across 12 bases. The CDR3 is 14 amino acids. V shed 6 bases, J shed 6 bases, and the junction held 6 bases outside the gene matches. Germline CDR1 MNHEY, CDR2 SVGEGT. CDR3 loop: CASSGLAGRGEQYF. The CDR3 nucleotides are TGTGCCAGCAGCGGACTAGCGGGAAGAGGCGAGCAGTACTTC.

This clonotype came up many times. The J gene is TRBJ2-1, the V gene TRBV12-3 or TRBV12-4, with TRBD2 identical over 8 bases. The CDR3 spans 15 residues. V trimming: 6 bases; J trimming: 0 bases; junction bases outside the gene matches: 4. This CDR3 is CASSASGGSYNEQFF. CDR3 nucleotides: TGTGCCAGCAGCGCCAGCGGGGGCTCCTACAATGAGCAGTTCTTC.

The gene calls are TRBV5-1 and TRBJ1-1; 8 positions match TRBD1. Trimming took 2 bases from V and 7 from J; bases not matched to a gene: 1. CDR3 length: 12 residues. CDR1 is SGHRS and CDR2 is YFSETQ in the germline V gene. In DNA, the CDR3 is TGCGCCAGCAGCTTAACAGGGGGTGAAGCTTTCTTT. It encodes CASSLTGGEAFF.

This clonotype was counted only a few times. The gene calls are TRBV24-1 and TRBJ2-1, with D tentatively TRBD1 (6 bases). Germline V CDR1 and CDR2: KGHDR, SFDVKD. Trimming cost V 1 base and J 8 bases, with 17 bases left between them. CDR3 length: 16 amino acids. The CDR3 DNA reads as TGTGCCACCAGTGATTTTAGGTCAGGGGATCGGTATGAGCAGTTCTTC. Translating it yields CATSDFRSGDRYEQFF.

This clonotype was observed a handful of times. The rearrangement joins TRBV7-6 to TRBJ2-1; 10 bases line up with TRBD1. Germline CDR1 is SGHVS and CDR2 is FNYEAQ. This CDR3 comprises 16 residues. V lost 2 bases and J lost 4; bases outside the gene matches: 5. This CDR3 reads CASSLRWGQGYNEQFF. The CDR3 DNA follows: TGTGCCAGCAGCTTAAGATGGGGACAGGGGTACAATGAGCAGTTCTTC.

This clonotype was counted ten times or more. V gene TRBV12-3 or TRBV12-4 combines with J gene TRBJ2-2; 7 nucleotides align to TRBD2. V lost 7 bases to trimming and J lost 5 bases; unmatched junction nucleotides: 7. The CDR3 contains 14 residues. The CDR3 DNA reads TGTGCCAGCAACCTGGGGGGGGAAACCGGGGAGCTGTTTTTT. Its translation is CASNLGGETGELFF.

The rearrangement links TRBV29-1 to TRBJ2-2; D not certain. The CDR3 runs 11 residues. Trimming pared 7 bases from V and 9 bases from J, leaving 12 bases between. Germline CDR1 reads SQVTM; CDR2 reads ANQGSEA. CDR3 in amino acids: CSARRGRELFF. The CDR3 DNA reads TGCAGCGCTCGCCGTGGACGGGAGCTGTTTTTT.

The V and J genes are TRBV5-7 and TRBJ1-5; 7 positions match TRBD1. TRBV5-7 is filed as an ORF, its function uncertain. V lost 2 bases, J lost 2 bases, and 16 bases stayed unmatched. The CDR3 consists of 19 residues. The DNA of the CDR3 is TGTGCCAGCAGCTTTACCGGGACAGTTTTTTTGAGTGGCAATCAGCCCCAGCATTTT. It encodes CASSFTGTVFLSGNQPQHF.

The chain has TRBV6-5 and TRBJ1-4, with D unclear. This CDR3 has 16 amino acids. V was cut by 2 bases and J by 0 bases, with 10 bases left in between. The germline V gene encodes CDR1 MNHEY and CDR2 SVGAGI. This CDR3 is CASSYHRFSTNEKLFF. DNA of the CDR3: TGTGCCAGCAGTTACCACCGTTTCTCAACTAATGAAAAACTGTTTTTT.

This clonotype has only a few counts. The chain links TRBV25-1 to TRBJ1-1; TRBD1 is a possible D gene (5 bases). Germline CDR1 MGHDK, CDR2 SYGVNS. Trimming pared 4 bases from V and 1 base from J, leaving 13 bases between. The CDR3 is made up of 15 amino acids. The CDR3 region is CASSGYGTGNTEAFF. In DNA form, the CDR3 reads TGTGCCAGCAGTGGTTACGGGACGGGGAACACTGAAGCTTTCTTT. Full variable domain (remainder filled in from reference TRBV25-1 and TRBJ1-1): EADIYQTPRYLVIGTGKKITLECSQTMGHDKMYWYQQDPGMELHLIHYSYGVNSTEKGDLSSESTVSRIRTEHFPLTLESARPSHTSQYLCASSGYGTGNTEAFFGQGTRLTVV.

This clonotype was seen ten or more times. V gene TRBV25-1 combines with J gene TRBJ2-7; 7 bases are shared with TRBD2. The junction had 4 bases not matched to a gene; V was cut back by 5 bases and J by 6 bases. CDR3 length: 12 amino acids. The germline gives CDR1 MGHDK, CDR2 SYGVNS. This CDR3 reads CASSPSGIEQYF. CDR3 sequence (DNA): TGTGCCAGCAGTCCCAGCGGGATCGAGCAGTACTTC.

This chain joins TRBV12-3 or TRBV12-4 and TRBJ2-7, with 7 bases that match TRBD1. The CDR3 has 15 residues. V was pared by 6 bases and J by 5 bases, with 13 bases of the junction left unmatched. CDR3 region: CASSLTGTEANEQYF. The CDR3, as DNA: TGTGCCAGCAGCCTAACCGGGACAGAGGCCAACGAGCAGTACTTC.

V usage is TRBV7-8 and J usage is TRBJ2-3; D not certain. V lost 1 base and J lost 6, with 8 bases in between. Germline V CDR1 and CDR2: SGHVS, FQNEAQ. There are 13 residues in the CDR3. The CDR3 nucleotides are TGTGCCAGCAGCTTAGGACCCTCGGATACGCAGTATTTT. Amino acids: CASSLGPSDTQYF.

This clonotype was picked up a small number of times. A junction end diverges from the germline sequence, so it may reflect a read error. This chain connects TRBV20-1 to TRBJ1-4; D ambiguous. The CDR3 totals 12 residues. CDR1 and CDR2 (germline): DFQATT, SNEGSKA (reference sequence). CDR3 amino acids: CSARDGQAPIIF. The CDR3 DNA reads TGCAGTGCTAGAGATGGCCAAGCACCTATTATCTTT.

This clonotype was detected ten times or more. This chain connects TRBV2 to TRBJ2-3; TRBD2 matches 14 bases. With 6 bases clipped from V and 3 bases from J, the junction kept 2 bases outside the gene matches. The CDR3 runs to 15 residues. Germline V gene sequence: CDR1 SNHLY, CDR2 FYNNEI. The CDR3 DNA follows: TGTGCCAGCAGAGGGACTAGCGGGAGAACAGATACGCAGTATTTT. Translating it yields CASRGTSGRTDTQYF.

The chain links TRBV25-1 to TRBJ2-7; D is undetermined. Trimming pared 8 bases from V and 3 bases from J, leaving 11 bases between. Germline V CDR1 and CDR2: MGHDK, SYGVNS. The CDR3 has 12 amino acids. CDR3: CASGRGFYEQYF. The CDR3 DNA reads TGTGCCAGCGGCAGAGGTTTCTACGAGCAGTACTTC.

The gene calls are TRBV29-1 and TRBJ2-1; D possibly corresponds to TRBD1 (5 bases). The germline V and J ends were trimmed by 6 bases and 5 bases, with 14 bases remaining between them. Germline V gene sequence: CDR1 SQVTM, CDR2 ANQGSEA. CDR3 size: 13 residues. The CDR3 nucleotides are TGCAGCGTACAGGAGTGGCTGGACAATGAGCAGTTCTTC. Its translation is CSVQEWLDNEQFF.

This clonotype was found a few times. This chain joins TRBV12-3 or TRBV12-4 and TRBJ1-6; 7 nucleotides line up with TRBD1. J gave up 7 bases and V 6 bases, and 9 bases lay outside the gene matches. The CDR3 loop spans 15 amino acids. This CDR3 reads CASSRRDSQNSPLHF. CDR3 in DNA: TGTGCCAGCAGCCGACGGGACAGTCAAAATTCACCCCTCCACTTT.